A single T cell receptor (beta chain) is shown here with its context. This sample is drawn from a study of blood T cell repertoires in COVID-19. On the study more broadly: Donors in the United States, Italy and Spain gave samples during acute or convalescent COVID-19.

In germline, CDR1 is SQVTM, CDR2 ANQGSEA. V shed 0 bases and J 9 bases; nucleotides not matched to a gene: 9. The CDR3 runs 15 residues. Per the study methods: Amplification from reference gene primers served as the basis for estimated nucleated cell counts. Sequenced by immunoSEQ multiplex PCR; TCRdb stores in-frame clones only, minus some. V and J calls and clone size are given by that table; D and trimming were obtained from the DNA. In the table there are roughly 200,000 clones, 86% of which are singletons. The sequenced sample consisted of PBMCs or T cells enriched from blood (not recorded which). This chain joins TRBV29-1 and TRBJ2-1; 9 bases agree with TRBD2. The clonotype comes from a man in his forties with acute COVID-19. In DNA form, the CDR3 reads TGCAGCGTTGAAGATCTCGCGGGAGGGCCGATTGAGCAGTTCTTC. Translated, it gives CSVEDLAGGPIEQFF.